The rows below give T cell receptor beta chains drawn from one sample of a study of metastatic and nonmetastatic thyroid tumors. Through MiXCR, TCRdb re-clonotyped the PCR reads. The sample shows around 18,000 clones, more than 30% of them seen only once. The sequencing sample was made of tumor tissue. These receptors were obtained from a female donor with papillary thyroid cancer or a benign thyroid nodule (not recorded which). Some clones in this sample may be carry-over from other donors' samples. The CDR3 runs from the conserved cysteine through the conserved F or W. The D gene is left open where the match is weak.

D gene | V gene | CDR3 length | CDR3 protein
TRBD1 | TRBV20-1 | 13 | CSASTGGNYGYTF
. | TRBV6-5 | 12 | CASSYLRRGYTF
. | TRBV28 | 15 | CASSSLGGQATEAFF
. | TRBV7-7 | 15 | CASSLGGQTNNEQFF
. | TRBV19 | 17 | CASSTRDTGRGNQPQHF
. | TRBV6-1 | 13 | CASSEPASYEQYF
TRBD2 | TRBV20-1 | 13 | CSAGRGAPNEQFF
. | TRBV6-1 | 14 | CASSPGQRVNEQFF
. | TRBV7-9 | 11 | CASTLWGTQYF
. | TRBV20-1 | 18 | CSARATRAPGIWGDEQFF
. | TRBV20-1 | 11 | CSARVNYEQYF
. | TRBV18 | 17 | CASSQVPIEVISQPQHF
TRBD1 | TRBV12-3/TRBV12-4 | 13 | CASSPDRGHEQYF
TRBD1 | TRBV20-1 | 14 | CSAREGAVNQPQHF
. | TRBV27 | 15 | CASSPAGWVNTEAFF
TRBD1 | TRBV11-2 | 18 | CASSLEEWGRGLTDTQYF
. | TRBV10-3 | 16 | CAISGPLDTLNTEAFF
. | TRBV5-4 | 16 | CASSLDPGRSSYEQYF
. | TRBV6-1 | 14 | CASRPTLLNTEAFF
. | TRBV5-1 | 15 | CASSLMGAVTYEQYF
TRBD2 | TRBV20-1 | 14 | CSARRREGHDEQYF
TRBD1 | TRBV7-3 | 15 | CASSFRQGVNNEQFF
TRBD1 | TRBV2 | 16 | CASSGIGQGYNQPQHF
TRBD1 | TRBV6-4 | 16 | CASRRTGGAVNTEAFF
. | TRBV29-1 | 13 | CSVDKSRGNEQFF
. | TRBV11-2 | 15 | CASSLRQAPGNTIYF
TRBD2 | TRBV19 | 15 | CASSIRLAGIDTQYF
. | TRBV12-3/TRBV12-4 | 15 | CASSTPGGLNDGYTF
. | TRBV5-1 | 14 | CASSQDAITGELFF
. | TRBV20-1 | 14 | CSVQNARSTGELFF
. | TRBV6-1 | 17 | CASNKKGGLSSYNEQFF
. | TRBV12-5 | 13 | CASGPTGTYEQYF
TRBD1 | TRBV18 | 15 | CASSPNLGTGKGYTF